The entry below gives a single T cell receptor (beta chain) sequence along with its context. This clone's antigen is unknown. Base qualities are not recorded, but no much larger clone differs from it by a single base. CDR1 and CDR2 are drawn from the germline V gene: LGHNA, YSLEER. From its cysteine to its phenylalanine, the CDR3 spans 16 amino acids. CDR3 DNA is the only sequence kept; it has 48 bases, read in frame from the first base. Donors were healthy HIV-negative adults with no recently reported acute infections or vaccinations. Every donor was a Caucasian adult residing in Nashville, Tennessee, USA. CD4+ T cells were enriched by magnetic negative selection; naive cells were then positively selected on CD45RA, and the negative fraction formed the memory subset. Blood was collected by leukapheresis, and PBMCs were isolated by Ficoll-Histopaque density gradient centrifugation and then cryopreserved in liquid nitrogen vapor phase. Purity and quantity of every magnetically sorted T cell population were checked by analytical flow cytometry. From each sorted fraction, genomic DNA was isolated and quantified by UV absorbance on a Nanodrop 2000c.

This record comes from a study of shared clonotypes between healthy human individuals (TCRdb year 2020). Broadly, across the study: A couple of women and a few men aged 18 to 49 years were included in the cohort. Per donor, leukapheresis produced somewhere between about 0.94 and 9.5 billion PBMCs. Libraries were prepared and TCR repertoires were sequenced by different laboratories using diverse techniques, in order to increase sequencing depth and limit assay-specific biases. Blood TCR repertoires of a handful of healthy adults were deeply sequenced to estimate repertoire size and the extent of clonotype sharing between individuals. For each donor, CD4 naive and CD4 memory were each run on three plates, CD8 naive on two plates, and CD8 memory on one plate. Overall study outcomes, separate from this receptor: Compared with non-shared clonotypes, the clonotypes found in all four sorted-subset donors had higher generation probabilities. Naive subsets generally had larger estimated clonotype richness than memory subsets. Sampling was restricted to blood, and TCR repertoires in tissue are likely to differ from TCR repertoires in blood. Pairwise subsampling led to the expectation that sequencing depth would affect the degree of clonotype sharing among donors. Because the study included a small number of donors, the genetic and exposure-history diversity represented was limited. Sharing across a few donors was observed for roughly 5.4% of naive CD4, 3% to 3.5% of naive CD8, around 2.5% of memory CD4, and about 0.38% of memory CD8 clonotypes. Rarefaction of sorted-subset datasets indicated incomplete sequencing despite the large sequencing depth.

TCR CDR3 regions were amplified from genomic DNA by multiplex PCR using the deep immunoSEQ assay. Genomic DNA extracted from each cell subset was distributed evenly over all wells of several immunoSEQ 96-well plates, and each plate served as one replicate. Each replicate PCR for sorted subsets received about 220 ng genomic DNA, equal to about 30,000 T cell genomes. Purified libraries were measured with a Qubit 3.0 fluorometer, size-checked on a Bioanalyzer 2100, and measured again with the KAPA Library Quantification kit. Every immunoSEQ 96-well plate was sequenced on a separate single-read 150-cycle Illumina NextSeq 550 flow cell. The paper's data handling went like this. The immunoSEQ output contained only junctional sequences without quality scores, so filtering could not match that applied to full-length reads. Sequences were annotated with PyIR, a Python wrapper for IgBLAST v1.9, and V/J genes and CDR3 were assigned using IMGT germline references. Reads were filtered out if the reads had weak V/J assignments (E-value above 1e-6), no CDR3, stop codons, out-of-frame junctions, or ambiguous translated residues. V3J clonotypes were defined as sequences sharing the same inferred V gene, J gene, and CDR3 amino acid sequence. Percentage overlap between repertoires was calculated by dividing the number of shared unique clonotypes by the size of the smaller repertoire. Repertoire richness was assessed with RTK rarefaction, the Chao1 estimator, and Recon v2.1 estimates of unobserved clonotypes. Generation probabilities were computed with OLGA for all TCRbeta clonotypes obtained by the gDNA method from several donors. In TCRdb, the immuneACCESS table is reduced to in-frame sequences with V and J assigned. These tables do not hold every clone; where another copy was compared, an unresolved V gene accounts for under half, and the others remain unexplained. V and J calls and clone size are given by that table; D and trimming were obtained from the DNA. Recorded for this sample are 950,000 to 1,100,000 clones; 65% to 75% of them occurred a single time. Around 1.5% of the sample is held by the ten biggest clonotypes.

The receptor was isolated from a man between 18 and 35 years old in good health. The sequence links TRBV4-3 to TRBJ2-5; tentative D gene TRBD1, with 5 bases matching. The J call may be mistaken, given a closer DNA end match to TRBJ2-7. The sequenced sample was memory CD4+ T cells sorted from blood. The intended sense of this specimen's cell subset or site label: CD45RA-negative fraction. The DNA sequence is TGCGCCAGCAGCCAGGCATGGGGCGACCCCCCTTCCGAGCAGTACTTC. Its translation reads: CASSQAWGDPPSEQYF.